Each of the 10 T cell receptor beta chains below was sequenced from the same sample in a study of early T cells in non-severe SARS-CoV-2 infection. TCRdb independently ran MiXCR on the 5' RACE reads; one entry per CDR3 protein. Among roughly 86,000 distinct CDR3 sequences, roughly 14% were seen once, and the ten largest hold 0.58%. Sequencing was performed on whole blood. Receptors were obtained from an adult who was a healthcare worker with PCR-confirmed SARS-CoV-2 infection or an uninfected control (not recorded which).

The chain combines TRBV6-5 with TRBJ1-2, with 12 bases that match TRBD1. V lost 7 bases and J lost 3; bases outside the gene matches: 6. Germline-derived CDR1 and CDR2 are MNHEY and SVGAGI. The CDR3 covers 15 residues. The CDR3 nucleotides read TGTGCCAGCAAATGGGACAGGGGGCTTGACTATGGCTACACCTTC. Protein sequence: CASKWDRGLDYGYTF.

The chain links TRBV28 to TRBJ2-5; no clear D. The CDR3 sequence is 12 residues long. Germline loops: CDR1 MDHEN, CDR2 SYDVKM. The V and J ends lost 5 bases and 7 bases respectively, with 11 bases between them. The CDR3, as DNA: TGTGCCAGCAGTCCGGGTCTATTGACCCAGTACTTC. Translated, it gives CASSPGLLTQYF.

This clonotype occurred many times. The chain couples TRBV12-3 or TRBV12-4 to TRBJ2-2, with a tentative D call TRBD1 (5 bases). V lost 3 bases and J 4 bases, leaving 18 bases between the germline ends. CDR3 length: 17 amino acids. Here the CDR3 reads CASSFYPEGEATGELFF. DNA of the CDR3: TGTGCCAGCAGTTTTTACCCTGAAGGGGAAGCCACCGGGGAGCTGTTTTTT.

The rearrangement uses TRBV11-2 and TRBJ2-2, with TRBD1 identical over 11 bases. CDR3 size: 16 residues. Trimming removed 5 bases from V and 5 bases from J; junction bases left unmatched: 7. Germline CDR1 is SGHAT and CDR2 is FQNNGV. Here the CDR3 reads CASSTWTGGETGELFF. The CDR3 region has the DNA TGTGCCAGCAGCACCTGGACAGGGGGCGAGACCGGGGAGCTGTTTTTT.

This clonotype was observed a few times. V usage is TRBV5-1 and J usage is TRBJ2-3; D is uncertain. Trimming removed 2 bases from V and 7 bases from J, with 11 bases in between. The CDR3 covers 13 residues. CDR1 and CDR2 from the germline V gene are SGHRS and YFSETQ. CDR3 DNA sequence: TGCGCCAGCAGCTTTGATGTCGCAAATACGCAGTATTTT. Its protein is CASSFDVANTQYF. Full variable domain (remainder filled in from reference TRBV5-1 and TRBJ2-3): KAGVTQTPRYLIKTRGQQVTLSCSPISGHRSVSWYQQTPGQGLQFLFEYFSETQRNKGNFPGRFSGRQFSNSRSEMNVSTLELGDSALYLCASSFDVANTQYFGPGTRLTVL.

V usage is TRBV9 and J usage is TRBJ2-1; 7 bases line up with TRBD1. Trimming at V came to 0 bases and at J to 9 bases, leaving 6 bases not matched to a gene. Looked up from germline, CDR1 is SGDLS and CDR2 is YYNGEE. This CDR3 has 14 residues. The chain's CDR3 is CASSVGNRGSEQFF. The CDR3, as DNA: TGTGCCAGCAGCGTAGGGAACAGGGGCAGTGAGCAGTTCTTC.

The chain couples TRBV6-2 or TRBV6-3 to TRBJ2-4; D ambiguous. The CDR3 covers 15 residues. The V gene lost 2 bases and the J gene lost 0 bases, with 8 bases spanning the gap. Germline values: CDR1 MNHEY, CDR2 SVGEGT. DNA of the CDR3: TGTGCCAGCAGTTACCTGGGAATAGCCAAAAACATTCAGTACTTC. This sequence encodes CASSYLGIAKNIQYF.

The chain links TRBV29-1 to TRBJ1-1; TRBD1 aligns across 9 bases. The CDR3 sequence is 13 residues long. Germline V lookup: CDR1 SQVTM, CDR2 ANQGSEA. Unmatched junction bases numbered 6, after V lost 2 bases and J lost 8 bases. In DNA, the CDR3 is TGCAGCGTTGAAAGGACAGGGGCAAGAGAAGCTTTCTTT. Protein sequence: CSVERTGAREAFF.

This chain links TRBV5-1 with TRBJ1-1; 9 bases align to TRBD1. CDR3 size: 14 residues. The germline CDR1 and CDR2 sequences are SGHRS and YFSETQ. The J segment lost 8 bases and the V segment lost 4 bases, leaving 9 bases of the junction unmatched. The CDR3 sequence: CASSPAGTGTEAFF. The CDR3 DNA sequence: TGCGCCAGCAGCCCCGCCGGGACAGGGACCGAAGCTTTCTTT. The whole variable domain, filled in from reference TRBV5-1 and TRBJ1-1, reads KAGVTQTPRYLIKTRGQQVTLSCSPISGHRSVSWYQQTPGQGLQFLFEYFSETQRNKGNFPGRFSGRQFSNSRSEMNVSTLELGDSALYLCASSPAGTGTEAFFGQGTRLTVV.

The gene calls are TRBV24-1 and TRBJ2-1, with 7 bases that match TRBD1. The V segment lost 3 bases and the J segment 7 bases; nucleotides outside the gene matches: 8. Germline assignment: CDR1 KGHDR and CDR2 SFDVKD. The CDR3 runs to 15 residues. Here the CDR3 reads CATSDRQGNLNEQFF. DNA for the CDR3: TGTGCCACCAGTGATCGACAGGGCAATTTGAATGAGCAGTTCTTC.